One T cell receptor (beta chain) is described in this entry. The antigen is not known. Germline-derived CDR1 and CDR2 are SGDLS and YYNGEE. The CDR3 runs to 12 residues. Unmatched junction bases numbered 7, after V lost 2 bases and J lost 14 bases. The sample comes from a study of graft-versus-host responses after intestinal transplantation. The assay was immunoSEQ multiplex PCR, and TCRdb's table has in-frame clones only and misses some. The sample has some 90,000 clones, 90% to 95% seen once. This sequence joins TRBV9 and TRBJ2-3; TRBD2 agrees at 8 bases. Here the sequenced sample was unstimulated CD8+ T cells sorted from spleen or lymph node cells, taken before intestinal transplant. The receptor comes from a human donor who received an intestinal transplant. CDR3 in DNA: TGTGCCAGCAGCGTGGGACGGGGGGGTATGTATTTT. This sequence encodes CASSVGRGGMYF.